This is a list of T cell receptor beta chains from one sample in a study of T cell repertoires in cytomegalovirus infection. MiXCR, applied by TCRdb to the reads, yields one record per CDR3 protein. The data show some 130,000 distinct CDR3 sequences, about 24% seen once. Their antigens remain unidentified. The material sequenced was PBMCs, sequenced either directly or after in vitro stimulation (not recorded which). All receptors derive from a human donor in good health (CMV status not recorded). Some clones in this sample may be carry-over from other donors' samples. CDR3s include the opening cysteine and the closing phenylalanine or tryptophan. D genes are given only for firm matches. Rows may omit the clone size; those that give it use once, few, many or a size class.

j_call: TRBJ2-7
v_call: TRBV4-1
clone_size: many
d_call: .
cdr3_length: 16
cdr3_aa: CASSQGHTDRTYEQYF
cdr3_nt: TGCGCCAGCAGCCAAGGGCATACGGATCGGACCTACGAGCAGTACTTC

j_call: TRBJ2-3
v_call: TRBV14
clone_size: many
d_call: .
cdr3_length: 17
cdr3_aa: CASSPSRTSRKADTQYF
cdr3_nt: TGTGCCAGCAGCCCCTCGCGAACGTCACGGAAAGCAGATACGCAGTATTTT

j_call: TRBJ2-5
v_call: TRBV3-1
clone_size: once
d_call: .
cdr3_length: 13
cdr3_aa: CASSQLSAGAQYF
cdr3_nt: TGTGCCAGCAGCCAGCTGTCCGCAGGGGCCCAGTACTTC

j_call: TRBJ2-5
v_call: TRBV7-9
clone_size: many
d_call: TRBD2
cdr3_length: 16
cdr3_aa: CASSLSKREKRETQYF
cdr3_nt: TGTGCCAGCAGCTTATCTAAGCGGGAGAAGAGAGAGACCCAGTACTTC

j_call: TRBJ2-3
v_call: TRBV27
clone_size: .
d_call: TRBD2
cdr3_length: 18
cdr3_aa: CASSFLGTSGRGGDTQYF
cdr3_nt: TGTGCCAGCAGTTTCCTCGGGACTAGCGGGAGGGGCGGAGATACGCAGTATTTT

j_call: TRBJ1-1
v_call: TRBV19
clone_size: .
d_call: TRBD1
cdr3_length: 14
cdr3_aa: CASSIQGASTEAFF
cdr3_nt: TGTGCCAGTAGTATCCAGGGGGCTTCGACTGAAGCTTTCTTT

j_call: TRBJ2-1
v_call: TRBV7-9
clone_size: .
d_call: .
cdr3_length: 16
cdr3_aa: CASSSRTPSSYNEQFF
cdr3_nt: TGTGCCAGCAGCTCCCGGACGCCGAGCTCCTACAATGAGCAGTTCTTC

j_call: TRBJ2-3
v_call: TRBV7-2
clone_size: .
d_call: TRBD2
cdr3_length: 15
cdr3_aa: CASRFSGIGADTQYF
cdr3_nt: TGTGCCAGCAGATTTAGCGGGATCGGGGCAGATACGCAGTATTTT

j_call: TRBJ2-1
v_call: TRBV7-2
clone_size: few
d_call: TRBD2
cdr3_length: 17
cdr3_aa: CASSPRTSGRSYNEQFF
cdr3_nt: TGTGCCAGCAGCCCCCGGACTAGCGGGAGATCCTACAATGAGCAGTTCTTC

j_call: TRBJ1-1
v_call: TRBV3-1
clone_size: .
d_call: .
cdr3_length: 14
cdr3_aa: CASSQRDRINEAFF
cdr3_nt: TGTGCCAGCAGCCAACGAGACAGGATCAATGAAGCTTTCTTT

j_call: TRBJ1-2
v_call: TRBV5-5
clone_size: .
d_call: .
cdr3_length: 14
cdr3_aa: CASSSQQGNYGYTF
cdr3_nt: TGTGCCAGCAGCTCTCAACAGGGTAACTATGGCTACACCTTC

j_call: TRBJ2-3
v_call: TRBV7-2
clone_size: few
d_call: TRBD2
cdr3_length: 17
cdr3_aa: CASSSRAGRGYTDTQYF
cdr3_nt: TGTGCCAGCAGCTCAAGGGCCGGGAGGGGGTACACAGATACGCAGTATTTT

j_call: TRBJ1-4
v_call: TRBV28
clone_size: .
d_call: .
cdr3_length: 12
cdr3_aa: CASRDGNEKLFF
cdr3_nt: TGTGCCAGCAGGGATGGAAATGAAAAACTGTTTTTT

j_call: TRBJ2-2
v_call: TRBV4-2
clone_size: .
d_call: TRBD2
cdr3_length: 16
cdr3_aa: CASSRSSGANTGELFF
cdr3_nt: TGTGCCAGCAGTCGTTCTAGCGGCGCGAACACCGGGGAGCTGTTTTTT

j_call: TRBJ2-1
v_call: TRBV4-1
clone_size: few
d_call: .
cdr3_length: 17
cdr3_aa: CASSQDGRGQAWDEQFF
cdr3_nt: TGCGCCAGCAGCCAAGATGGTCGAGGACAAGCCTGGGACGAGCAGTTCTTC

j_call: TRBJ2-1
v_call: TRBV7-8
clone_size: few
d_call: .
cdr3_length: 15
cdr3_aa: CASSQSYDSYNEQFF
cdr3_nt: TGTGCCAGCAGCCAGTCCTACGACTCCTACAATGAGCAGTTCTTC

j_call: TRBJ1-4
v_call: TRBV10-3
clone_size: few
d_call: TRBD1
cdr3_length: 17
cdr3_aa: CAISARAPGQGYEKLFF
cdr3_nt: TGTGCCATCAGTGCACGGGCCCCGGGACAGGGATATGAAAAACTGTTTTTT

j_call: TRBJ2-5
v_call: TRBV24-1
clone_size: many
d_call: .
cdr3_length: 14
cdr3_aa: CATSVRGSEETQYF
cdr3_nt: TGTGCCACCAGTGTCCGGGGATCGGAAGAGACCCAGTACTTC

j_call: TRBJ1-2
v_call: TRBV25-1
clone_size: .
d_call: .
cdr3_length: 15
cdr3_aa: CASSEYQSAYYGYTF
cdr3_nt: TGTGCCAGCAGTGAATATCAGTCGGCTTACTATGGCTACACCTTC

j_call: TRBJ2-2
v_call: TRBV6-1
clone_size: few
d_call: .
cdr3_length: 14
cdr3_aa: CASVVGTNTGELFF
cdr3_nt: TGTGCCAGCGTAGTAGGGACCAATACCGGGGAGCTGTTTTTT

j_call: TRBJ2-1
v_call: TRBV25-1
clone_size: few
d_call: TRBD2
cdr3_length: 19
cdr3_aa: CASSESGLAGEIRDNEQFF
cdr3_nt: TGTGCCAGCAGTGAATCGGGCCTAGCGGGAGAAATTCGGGACAATGAGCAGTTCTTC

j_call: TRBJ2-1
v_call: TRBV27
clone_size: few
d_call: TRBD2
cdr3_length: 16
cdr3_aa: CASSSRGGPSYNEQFF
cdr3_nt: TGTGCCAGCAGTTCCCGGGGGGGGCCCTCCTACAATGAGCAGTTCTTC

j_call: TRBJ2-2
v_call: TRBV30
clone_size: few
d_call: TRBD2
cdr3_length: 14
cdr3_aa: CARTGLAGTGELFF
cdr3_nt: TGTGCCAGGACGGGACTAGCGGGCACCGGGGAGCTGTTTTTT

j_call: TRBJ2-6
v_call: TRBV11-2
clone_size: .
d_call: .
cdr3_length: 16
cdr3_aa: CASSSRFPSGANVLTF
cdr3_nt: TGTGCCAGCAGCTCCCGGTTTCCCTCTGGGGCCAACGTCCTGACTTTC

j_call: TRBJ1-1
v_call: TRBV2
clone_size: .
d_call: .
cdr3_length: 14
cdr3_aa: CASSEVGVNTEAFF
cdr3_nt: TGTGCCAGCAGTGAAGTCGGCGTTAACACTGAAGCTTTCTTT

j_call: TRBJ1-1
v_call: TRBV12-3/TRBV12-4
clone_size: few
d_call: .
cdr3_length: 13
cdr3_aa: CASTREMNTEAFF
cdr3_nt: TGTGCCAGCACGAGGGAAATGAACACTGAAGCTTTCTTT

j_call: TRBJ2-6
v_call: TRBV6-2/TRBV6-3
clone_size: .
d_call: .
cdr3_length: 13
cdr3_aa: CASLMAGANVLTF
cdr3_nt: TGTGCCAGCCTGATGGCGGGAGCCAACGTCCTGACTTTC

j_call: TRBJ1-3
v_call: TRBV6-5
clone_size: few
d_call: .
cdr3_length: 16
cdr3_aa: CASREGILGAGNTIYF
cdr3_nt: TGTGCCAGCAGGGAGGGGATCCTAGGCGCTGGAAACACCATATATTTT

j_call: TRBJ2-1
v_call: TRBV7-2
clone_size: many
d_call: TRBD2
cdr3_length: 14
cdr3_aa: CASSWRVLAGEQFF
cdr3_nt: TGTGCCAGCAGCTGGAGAGTCTTAGCGGGGGAGCAGTTCTTC

j_call: TRBJ2-5
v_call: TRBV7-8
clone_size: .
d_call: .
cdr3_length: 14
cdr3_aa: CASGTRARKETQYF
cdr3_nt: TGTGCCAGCGGCACGCGGGCTAGAAAAGAGACCCAGTACTTC

j_call: TRBJ2-1
v_call: TRBV11-3
clone_size: .
d_call: TRBD2
cdr3_length: 15
cdr3_aa: CASSPGLAGGVEQFF
cdr3_nt: TGTGCCAGCAGCCCGGGACTAGCGGGAGGAGTTGAGCAGTTCTTC

j_call: TRBJ2-3
v_call: TRBV7-3
clone_size: .
d_call: TRBD2
cdr3_length: 13
cdr3_aa: CASSSSGLATQYF
cdr3_nt: TGTGCCAGCAGCTCTAGCGGGTTGGCGACGCAGTATTTT

j_call: TRBJ1-1
v_call: TRBV7-9
clone_size: .
d_call: .
cdr3_length: 15
cdr3_aa: CASSLTAFMNTEAFF
cdr3_nt: TGTGCCAGCAGCTTAACGGCCTTCATGAACACTGAAGCTTTCTTT

j_call: TRBJ2-1
v_call: TRBV7-2
clone_size: many
d_call: TRBD2
cdr3_length: 14
cdr3_aa: CASSTSGGTKEQFF
cdr3_nt: TGTGCCAGCAGCACCAGCGGGGGGACTAAAGAGCAGTTCTTC

j_call: TRBJ1-3
v_call: TRBV11-3
clone_size: .
d_call: .
cdr3_length: 12
cdr3_aa: CASSGSGNTIYF
cdr3_nt: TGTGCCAGCAGCGGCAGTGGAAACACCATATATTTT

j_call: TRBJ2-1
v_call: TRBV4-1
clone_size: few
d_call: TRBD2
cdr3_length: 19
cdr3_aa: CASSQDWLAGASSYNEQFF
cdr3_nt: TGCGCCAGCAGCCAAGATTGGCTAGCGGGAGCGAGCTCCTACAATGAGCAGTTCTTC

j_call: TRBJ1-6
v_call: TRBV5-1
clone_size: .
d_call: .
cdr3_length: 16
cdr3_aa: CASSPGGSSYNSPLHF
cdr3_nt: TGCGCCAGCAGCCCTGGGGGGAGCTCCTATAATTCACCCCTCCACTTT

j_call: TRBJ1-6
v_call: TRBV10-3
clone_size: .
d_call: .
cdr3_length: 14
cdr3_aa: CAISEHSSNSPLHF
cdr3_nt: TGTGCCATCAGTGAACACAGCTCCAATTCACCCCTCCACTTT

j_call: TRBJ2-3
v_call: TRBV6-5
clone_size: .
d_call: .
cdr3_length: 14
cdr3_aa: CASTYTWGTDTQYF
cdr3_nt: TGTGCCAGCACCTACACGTGGGGCACAGATACGCAGTATTTT

j_call: TRBJ2-1
v_call: TRBV6-2/TRBV6-3
clone_size: many
d_call: .
cdr3_length: 13
cdr3_aa: CASSYLSETQQFF
cdr3_nt: TGTGCCAGCAGTTACCTTTCGGAGACGCAGCAGTTCTTC

j_call: TRBJ2-3
v_call: TRBV7-3
clone_size: many
d_call: .
cdr3_length: 15
cdr3_aa: CASSLYGGSTDTQYF
cdr3_nt: TGTGCCAGCAGCTTATATGGCGGCAGCACAGATACGCAGTATTTT

j_call: TRBJ1-2
v_call: TRBV6-1
clone_size: many
d_call: TRBD1
cdr3_length: 15
cdr3_aa: CASSAGTGGLDGYTF
cdr3_nt: TGTGCCAGCAGTGCCGGGACAGGGGGCTTGGATGGCTACACCTTC

j_call: TRBJ1-5
v_call: TRBV7-2
clone_size: many
d_call: .
cdr3_length: 15
cdr3_aa: CASSSTPNSNQPQHF
cdr3_nt: TGTGCCAGCAGCTCTACACCGAATAGCAATCAGCCCCAGCATTTT

j_call: TRBJ2-3
v_call: TRBV3-1
clone_size: few
d_call: .
cdr3_length: 11
cdr3_aa: CASSLQGTQYF
cdr3_nt: TGTGCCAGCAGCCTCCAGGGGACGCAGTATTTT

j_call: TRBJ2-1
v_call: TRBV18
clone_size: .
d_call: TRBD2
cdr3_length: 16
cdr3_aa: CASSPQLAALYNEQFF
cdr3_nt: TGTGCCAGCTCACCACAACTAGCGGCCCTCTACAATGAGCAGTTCTTC

j_call: TRBJ2-5
v_call: TRBV20-1
clone_size: .
d_call: TRBD2
cdr3_length: 15
cdr3_aa: CSARDRLAGQETQYF
cdr3_nt: TGCAGTGCTAGAGATAGGCTAGCGGGCCAAGAGACCCAGTACTTC

j_call: TRBJ2-5
v_call: TRBV20-1
clone_size: .
d_call: .
cdr3_length: 13
cdr3_aa: CSAREQFQETQYF
cdr3_nt: TGCAGTGCTAGAGAACAGTTTCAAGAGACCCAGTACTTC

j_call: TRBJ2-7
v_call: TRBV28
clone_size: .
d_call: TRBD1
cdr3_length: 16
cdr3_aa: CASSYLRTGHSYEQYF
cdr3_nt: TGTGCCAGCAGCTACCTACGGACAGGCCACTCCTACGAGCAGTACTTC